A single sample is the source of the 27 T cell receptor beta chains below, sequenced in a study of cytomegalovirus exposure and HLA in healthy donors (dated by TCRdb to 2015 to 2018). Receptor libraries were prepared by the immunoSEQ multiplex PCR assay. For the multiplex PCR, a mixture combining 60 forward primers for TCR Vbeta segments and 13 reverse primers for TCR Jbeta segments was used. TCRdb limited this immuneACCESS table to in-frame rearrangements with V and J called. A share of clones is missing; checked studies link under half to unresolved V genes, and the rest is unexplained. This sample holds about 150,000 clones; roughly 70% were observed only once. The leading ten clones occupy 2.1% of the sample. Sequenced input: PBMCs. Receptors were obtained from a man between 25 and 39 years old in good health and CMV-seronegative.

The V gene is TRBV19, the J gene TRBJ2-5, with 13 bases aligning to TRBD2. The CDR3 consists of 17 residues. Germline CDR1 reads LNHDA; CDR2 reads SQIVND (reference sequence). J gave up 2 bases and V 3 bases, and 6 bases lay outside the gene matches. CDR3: CASSMGLAGFFQETQYF. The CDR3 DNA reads TGTGCCAGTAGTATGGGACTAGCGGGATTCTTTCAAGAGACCCAGTACTTC.

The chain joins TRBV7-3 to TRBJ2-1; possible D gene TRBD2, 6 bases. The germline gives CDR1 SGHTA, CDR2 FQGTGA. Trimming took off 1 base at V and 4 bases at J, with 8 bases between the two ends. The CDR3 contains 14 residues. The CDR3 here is CASSLSGVYNEQFF. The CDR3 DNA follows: TGTGCCAGCAGCTTAAGCGGGGTTTACAATGAGCAGTTCTTC.

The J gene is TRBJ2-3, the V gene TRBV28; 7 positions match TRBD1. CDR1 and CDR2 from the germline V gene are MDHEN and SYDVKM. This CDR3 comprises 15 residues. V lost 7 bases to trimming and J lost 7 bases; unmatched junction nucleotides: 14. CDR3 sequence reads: CASTTKGARSNTQYF. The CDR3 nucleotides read TGTGCCAGCACCACAAAGGGGGCGCGGTCAAATACGCAGTATTTT.

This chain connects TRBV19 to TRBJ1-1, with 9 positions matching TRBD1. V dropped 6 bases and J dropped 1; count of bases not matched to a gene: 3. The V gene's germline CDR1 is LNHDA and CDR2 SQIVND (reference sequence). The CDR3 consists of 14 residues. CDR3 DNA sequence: TGTGCCAGTAGAGAGACAGGGGGGAACACTGAAGCTTTCTTT. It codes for CASRETGGNTEAFF.

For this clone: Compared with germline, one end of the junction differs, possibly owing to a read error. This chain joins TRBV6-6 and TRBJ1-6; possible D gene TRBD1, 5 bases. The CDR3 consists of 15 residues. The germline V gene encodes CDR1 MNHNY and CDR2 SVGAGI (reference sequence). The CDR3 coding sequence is TGTGCCAGCCTAGAACAGGCGCTCTATAATTCACCCCTCAACTTT. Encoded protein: CASLEQALYNSPLNF.

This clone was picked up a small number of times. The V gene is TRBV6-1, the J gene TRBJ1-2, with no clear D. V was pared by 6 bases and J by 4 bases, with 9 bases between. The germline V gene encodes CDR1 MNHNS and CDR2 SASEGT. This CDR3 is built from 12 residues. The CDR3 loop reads CASRSGSYGYTF. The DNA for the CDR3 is TGTGCCAGCAGGTCGGGGAGCTATGGCTACACCTTC.

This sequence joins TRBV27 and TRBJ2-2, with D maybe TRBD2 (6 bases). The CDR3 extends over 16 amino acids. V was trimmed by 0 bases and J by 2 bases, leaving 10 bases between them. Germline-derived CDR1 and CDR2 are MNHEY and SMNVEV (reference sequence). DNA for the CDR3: TGTGCCAGCAGTTTATCGTACGGGGGAAACACCGGGGAGCTGTTTTTT. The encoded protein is CASSLSYGGNTGELFF.

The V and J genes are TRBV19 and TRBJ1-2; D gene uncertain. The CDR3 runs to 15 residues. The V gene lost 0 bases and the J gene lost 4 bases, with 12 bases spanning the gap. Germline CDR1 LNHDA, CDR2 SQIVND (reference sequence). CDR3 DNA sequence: TGTGCCAGTAGTATAGAAGTCGTCACCAGCTATGGCTACACCTTC. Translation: CASSIEVVTSYGYTF.

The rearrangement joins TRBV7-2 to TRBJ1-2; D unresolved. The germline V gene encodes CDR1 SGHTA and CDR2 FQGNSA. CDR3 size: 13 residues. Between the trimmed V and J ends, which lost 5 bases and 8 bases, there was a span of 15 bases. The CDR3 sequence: CASSPPGGRGYTF. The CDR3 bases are TGTGCCAGCAGCCCGCCGGGAGGCAGGGGCTACACCTTC.

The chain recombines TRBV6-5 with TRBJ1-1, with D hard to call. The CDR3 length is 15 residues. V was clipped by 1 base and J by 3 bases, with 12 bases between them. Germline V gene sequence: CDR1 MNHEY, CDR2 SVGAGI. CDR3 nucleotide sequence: TGTGCCAGCAGTTACTATTTTGGTCCGGACACTGAAGCTTTCTTT. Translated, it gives CASSYYFGPDTEAFF.

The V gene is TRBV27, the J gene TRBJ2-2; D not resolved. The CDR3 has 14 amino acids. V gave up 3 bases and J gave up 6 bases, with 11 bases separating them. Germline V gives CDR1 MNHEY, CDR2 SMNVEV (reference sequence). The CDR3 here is CASSLRGWAGELFF. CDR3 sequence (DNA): TGTGCCAGCAGTTTGAGAGGTTGGGCCGGGGAGCTGTTTTTT.

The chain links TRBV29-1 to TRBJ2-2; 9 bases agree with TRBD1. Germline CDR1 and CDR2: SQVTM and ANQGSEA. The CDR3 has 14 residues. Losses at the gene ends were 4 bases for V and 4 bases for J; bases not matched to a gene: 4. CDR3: CSVVGQGGTGELFF. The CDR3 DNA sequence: TGCAGCGTTGTGGGACAGGGAGGCACCGGGGAGCTGTTTTTT.

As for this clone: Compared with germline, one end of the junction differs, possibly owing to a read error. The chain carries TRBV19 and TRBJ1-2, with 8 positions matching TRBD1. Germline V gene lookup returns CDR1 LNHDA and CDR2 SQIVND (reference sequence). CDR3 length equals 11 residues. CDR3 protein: CASSTGQGYPF. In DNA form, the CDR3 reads TGTGCCAGTAGTACCGGACAGGGATACCCCTTC.

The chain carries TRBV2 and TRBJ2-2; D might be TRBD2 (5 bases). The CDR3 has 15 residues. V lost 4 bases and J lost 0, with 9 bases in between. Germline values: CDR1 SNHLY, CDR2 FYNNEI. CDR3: CASSGGASNTGELFF. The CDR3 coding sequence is TGTGCCAGCAGTGGGGGAGCATCGAACACCGGGGAGCTGTTTTTT.

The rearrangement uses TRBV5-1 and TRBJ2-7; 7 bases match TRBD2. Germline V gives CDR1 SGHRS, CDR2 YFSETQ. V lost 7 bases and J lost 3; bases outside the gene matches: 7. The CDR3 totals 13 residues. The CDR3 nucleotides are TGCGCCAGCGCGAGGGAGGGGATCTACGAGCAGTACTTC. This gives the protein CASAREGIYEQYF.

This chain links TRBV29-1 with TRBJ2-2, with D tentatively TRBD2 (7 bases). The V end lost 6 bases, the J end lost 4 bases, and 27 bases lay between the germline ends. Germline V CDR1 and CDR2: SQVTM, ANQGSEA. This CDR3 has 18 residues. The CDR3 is CSVLHVAGEGPGTGELFF. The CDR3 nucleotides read TGCAGCGTCCTTCACGTGGCAGGGGAGGGACCGGGCACCGGGGAGCTGTTTTTT.

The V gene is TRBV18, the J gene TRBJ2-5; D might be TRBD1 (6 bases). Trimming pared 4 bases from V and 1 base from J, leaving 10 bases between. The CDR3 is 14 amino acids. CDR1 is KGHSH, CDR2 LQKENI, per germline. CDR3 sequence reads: CASSRGQLQETQYF. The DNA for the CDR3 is TGTGCCAGCTCACGGGGACAACTCCAAGAGACCCAGTACTTC.

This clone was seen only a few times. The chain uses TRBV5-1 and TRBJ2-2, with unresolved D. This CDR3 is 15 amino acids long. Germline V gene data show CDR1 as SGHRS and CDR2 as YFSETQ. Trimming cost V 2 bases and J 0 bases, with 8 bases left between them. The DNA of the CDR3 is TGCGCCAGCAGCTTAACGGTCTCGAACACCGGGGAGCTGTTTTTT. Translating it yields CASSLTVSNTGELFF.

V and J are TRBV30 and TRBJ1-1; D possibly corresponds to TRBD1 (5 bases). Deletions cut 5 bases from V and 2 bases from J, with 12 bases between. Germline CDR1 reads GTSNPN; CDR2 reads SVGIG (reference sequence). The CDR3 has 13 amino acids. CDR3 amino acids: CAWDTGPNTEAFF. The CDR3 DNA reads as TGTGCCTGGGATACAGGCCCTAACACTGAAGCTTTCTTT.

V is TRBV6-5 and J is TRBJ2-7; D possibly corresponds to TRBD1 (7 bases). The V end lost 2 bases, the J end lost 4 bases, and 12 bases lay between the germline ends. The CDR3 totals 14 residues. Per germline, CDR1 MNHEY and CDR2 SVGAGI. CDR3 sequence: CASSYGQGGYEQYF. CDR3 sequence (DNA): TGTGCCAGCAGTTACGGTCAGGGGGGTTACGAGCAGTACTTC.

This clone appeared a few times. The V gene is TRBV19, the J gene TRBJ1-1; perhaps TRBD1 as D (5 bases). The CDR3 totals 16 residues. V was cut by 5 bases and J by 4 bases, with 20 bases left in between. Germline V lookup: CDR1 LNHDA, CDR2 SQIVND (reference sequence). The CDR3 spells CASSPTRASVSTEAFF. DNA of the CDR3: TGTGCCAGTAGTCCTACCAGGGCAAGTGTTAGCACTGAAGCTTTCTTT. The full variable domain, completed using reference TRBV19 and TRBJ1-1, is DGGITQSPKYLFRKEGQNVTLSCEQNLNHDAMYWYRQDPGQGLRLIYYSQIVNDFQKGDIAEGYSVSREKKESFPLTVTSAQKNPTAFYLCASSPTRASVSTEAFFGQGTRLTVV.

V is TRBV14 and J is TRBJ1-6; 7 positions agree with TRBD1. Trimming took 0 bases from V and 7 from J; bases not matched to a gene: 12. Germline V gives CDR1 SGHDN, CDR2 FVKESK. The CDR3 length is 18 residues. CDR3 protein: CASSQDHTGDFGNSPLHF. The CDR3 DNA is TGTGCCAGCAGCCAAGATCATACAGGGGACTTTGGGAATTCACCCCTCCACTTT.

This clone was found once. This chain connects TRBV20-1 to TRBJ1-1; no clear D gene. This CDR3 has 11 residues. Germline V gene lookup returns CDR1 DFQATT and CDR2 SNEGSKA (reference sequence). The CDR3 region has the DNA TGCAGCTGCTCGGGGAACACTGAAGCTTTCTTT. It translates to CSCSGNTEAFF.

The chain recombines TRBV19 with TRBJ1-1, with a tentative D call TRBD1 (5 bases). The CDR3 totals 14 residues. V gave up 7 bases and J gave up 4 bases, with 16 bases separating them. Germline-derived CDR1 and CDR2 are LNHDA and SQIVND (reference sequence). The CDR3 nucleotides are TGTGCCAGTATGGGTGGGGGGTTGCGCACTGAAGCTTTCTTT. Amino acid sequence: CASMGGGLRTEAFF.

The CDR3 DNA follows: TGTGCCAGCAGCTTGGACAGGGAGTTCTATGGCTACACCTTC. It specifies CASSLDREFYGYTF. The V and J genes are TRBV5-4 and TRBJ1-2, with TRBD1 as a possible D gene (6 bases). The V gene's germline CDR1 is SGHNT and CDR2 YYREEE (reference sequence). The CDR3 loop spans 14 amino acids. Trimming shortened V by 0 bases and J by 4 bases, and 10 bases separated the two germline ends.

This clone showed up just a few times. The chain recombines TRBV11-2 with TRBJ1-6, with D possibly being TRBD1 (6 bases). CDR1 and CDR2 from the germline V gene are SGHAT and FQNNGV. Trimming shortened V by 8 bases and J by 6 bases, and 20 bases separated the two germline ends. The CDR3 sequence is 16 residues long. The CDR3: CASSQTGATFNSPLHF. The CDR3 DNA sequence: TGTGCCAGCTCCCAGACAGGAGCTACTTTTAATTCACCCCTCCACTTT.

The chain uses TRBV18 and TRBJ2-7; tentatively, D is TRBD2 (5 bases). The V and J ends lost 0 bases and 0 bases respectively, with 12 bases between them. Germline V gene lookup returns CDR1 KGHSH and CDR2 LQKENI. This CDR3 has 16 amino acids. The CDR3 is CASSPPGSSGSYEQYF. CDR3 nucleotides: TGTGCCAGCTCACCACCGGGGTCAAGCGGCTCCTACGAGCAGTACTTC. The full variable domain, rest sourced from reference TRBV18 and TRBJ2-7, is NAGVMQNPRHLVRRRGQEARLRCSPMKGHSHVYWYRQLPEEGLKFMVYLQKENIIDESGMPKERFSAEFPKEGPSILRIQQVVRGDSAAYFCASSPPGSSGSYEQYFGPGTRLTVT.